This TCR beta chain was sequenced in a study of T cell clusters in autoimmune cytopenias. One tube held mixed TRB-A and TRB-B primer pools for touch-down PCR. TCRdb re-called the multiplex PCR reads and shows each CDR3 protein once, DNA omitted. Here the sample table reports several thousand distinct CDR3 sequences. Each sample's input was 250 to 300 ng genomic DNA, 38,000 or so genome equivalents. CDR3 length: 13 residues. Germline lookup yields CDR1 MNHNS and CDR2 SASEGT. In terms of frequency, this clonotype is medium-sized. This receptor was identified in a human donor with an autoimmune cytopenia or autoimmune hepatitis (not recorded which). The J gene is TRBJ1-2, the V gene TRBV6-1. The source material was peripheral blood. The CDR3 loop is CASSEAGSNGYTF.